This T cell receptor beta chain was identified during a study of control samples from healthy donors and cancer patients. The protocol was immunoSEQ multiplex PCR, while the TCRdb copy is restricted to in-frame clones and leaves out a portion. Counted here are 100,000 to 150,000 clones, over 85% occurring once; the ten biggest clones make up less than 4%. Germline values: CDR1 SGHRS, CDR2 YFSETQ. There are 13 residues in the CDR3. Trimming removed 1 base at V and 0 bases at J, with 5 bases between. Sequenced input: blood. The chain links TRBV5-1 to TRBJ2-7; D call uncertain. This TCR was sampled from a man aged 30 to 45 in good health. The CDR3 reads CASSLIGSYEQYF. For the CDR3, the DNA is TGCGCCAGCAGCTTGATCGGCTCCTACGAGCAGTACTTC. The whole variable domain, filled in from reference TRBV5-1 and TRBJ2-7, reads KAGVTQTPRYLIKTRGQQVTLSCSPISGHRSVSWYQQTPGQGLQFLFEYFSETQRNKGNFPGRFSGRQFSNSRSEMNVSTLELGDSALYLCASSLIGSYEQYFGPGTRLTVT.